Listed here are 10 T cell receptor beta chains from one sample, sequenced in a study of cytomegalovirus exposure and HLA in healthy donors. 13 Jbeta primers and 60 Vbeta primers were used for the PCR. Sequenced by immunoSEQ multiplex PCR; TCRdb stores in-frame clones only, minus some. The table has some 170,000 clones, around 75% seen once. Sequencing input: PBMCs. These receptors all come from a female donor in good health and CMV-seronegative.

V and J are TRBV27 and TRBJ1-2, with D unclear. The V end was cut by 4 bases, the J end by 0 bases, with 9 bases between. This CDR3 comprises 14 residues. Germline V gene lookup returns CDR1 MNHEY and CDR2 SMNVEV (reference sequence). The CDR3 region has the DNA TGTGCCAGCAGTTCCCAGCTAGCTAACTATGGCTACACCTTC. Its protein product is CASSSQLANYGYTF.

The table lists this clone with a few counts. The chain carries TRBV2 and TRBJ2-1; 7 bases fit TRBD2. V shed 7 bases and J 5 bases; nucleotides not matched to a gene: 8. The length of the CDR3 is 14 residues. CDR1 and CDR2 (germline): SNHLY, FYNNEI. CDR3 nucleotide sequence: TGTGCCAGCACAGGGCTAGCGGCGAACAATGAGCAGTTCTTC. Residues: CASTGLAANNEQFF.

J is TRBJ1-6 and V is TRBV7-2; 7 nucleotides line up with TRBD1. The junction had 0 bases not matched to a gene; V was cut back by 3 bases and J by 1 base. The CDR3 has 15 residues. Germline CDR1 reads SGHTA; CDR2 reads FQGNSA. The CDR3 sequence is CASSLGQSYNSPLHF. CDR3 nucleotide sequence: TGTGCCAGCAGCTTGGGACAGTCCTATAATTCACCCCTCCACTTT.

This sequence joins TRBV9 and TRBJ2-2, with 7 bases fitting TRBD2. V trimming: 0 bases; J trimming: 5 bases; junction bases outside the gene matches: 13. Germline CDR1 reads SGDLS; CDR2 reads YYNGEE. The CDR3 loop spans 18 amino acids. CDR3 amino acids: CASSVGEGRSSWTGELFF. The CDR3 DNA reads TGTGCCAGCAGCGTAGGGGAGGGGCGCTCAAGTTGGACCGGGGAGCTGTTTTTT.

The chain is built from TRBV18 and TRBJ1-5; D not certain. V lost 4 bases and J lost 0, with 7 bases in between. The CDR3 has 14 residues. Germline loops: CDR1 KGHSH, CDR2 LQKENI. CDR3 DNA: TGTGCCAGCTCACGCGAGGGTAGCAATCAGCCCCAGCATTTT. As protein: CASSREGSNQPQHF.

This sequence joins TRBV6-1 and TRBJ1-1; 8 nucleotides align to TRBD1. There are 14 residues in the CDR3. Germline CDR1 reads MNHNS; CDR2 reads SASEGT. The junction had 4 bases not matched to a gene; V was cut back by 7 bases and J by 0 bases. The CDR3 loop reads CASTLQGVNTEAFF. In DNA form, the CDR3 reads TGTGCCAGCACCCTACAGGGGGTGAACACTGAAGCTTTCTTT.

The rearrangement links TRBV7-9 to TRBJ2-3; D might be TRBD2 (6 bases). The CDR3 covers 15 residues. Germline assignment: CDR1 SEHNR and CDR2 FQNEAQ (reference sequence). Trimming pared 3 bases from V and 2 bases from J, leaving 12 bases between. The CDR3 is CASSFKGTLTDTQYF. CDR3 nucleotides: TGTGCCAGCAGCTTTAAGGGGACTCTCACAGATACGCAGTATTTT.

This chain uses TRBV19 with TRBJ2-7, with D possibly TRBD2 on 6 matching bases. The CDR3 length is 11 residues. Germline assignment: CDR1 LNHDA and CDR2 SQIVND (reference sequence). V gave up 4 bases and J gave up 9 bases, with 10 bases separating them. CDR3 DNA: TGTGCCAGTAGTACCGGGACTTCGCAGTACTTC. Its protein is CASSTGTSQYF.

This clone showed up just a few times. The chain uses TRBV5-1 and TRBJ2-1, with D possibly matching TRBD1 (6 bases). Germline V CDR1 and CDR2: SGHRS, YFSETQ. CDR3 size: 14 residues. Between the trimmed V and J ends, which lost 1 base and 3 bases, there was a span of 8 bases. The CDR3 sequence: CASSLWGLYNEQFF. CDR3 DNA sequence: TGCGCCAGCAGCTTGTGGGGGCTCTACAATGAGCAGTTCTTC.

The chain has TRBV27 and TRBJ2-3; 9 bases fit TRBD1. V lost 7 bases, J lost 2 bases, and 4 bases stayed unmatched. Germline V CDR1 and CDR2: MNHEY, SMNVEV (reference sequence). This CDR3 spans 14 amino acids. The CDR3 loop reads CASIGDRATDTQYF. DNA of the CDR3: TGTGCCAGCATCGGGGACAGGGCCACAGATACGCAGTATTTT.